These T cell receptor beta chains were read from a single sample in a study of neurological immune-mediated disorders. TCRdb recomputed calls from the 5' RACE reads with MiXCR, one row per CDR3 protein. Here the sample spans tens of thousands of distinct CDR3 sequences, about 13% being singletons. The sample comprised PBMCs. These receptors were taken from a woman aged 60-75 years with HTLV-1-associated myelopathy (HAM/TSP). The CDR3 runs from the conserved cysteine through the conserved F or W. The order of the fields is J gene, clone size, D gene, V gene, CDR3 DNA, CDR3 protein. A D gene is named only where the DNA matches it firmly. A row's size may be missing; if present it is once, few, many or a size class.

J gene: TRBJ2-1
clone size: medium-sized
D gene: TRBD2
V gene: TRBV29-1
CDR3 DNA: TGCAGCGTGAGGGAGGCCAGCGGGGGGGGAGTCAACAATGAGCAGTTCTTC
CDR3 protein: CSVREASGGGVNNEQFF

J gene: TRBJ2-1
clone size: many
D gene: TRBD2
V gene: TRBV20-1
CDR3 DNA: TGCAGTGCTAGAGATAAAGCGGGGTACAATGAGCAGTTCTTC
CDR3 protein: CSARDKAGYNEQFF

J gene: TRBJ1-1
clone size: many
D gene: -
V gene: TRBV3-1
CDR3 DNA: TGTGCCAGCAGTCGAAGGGGTACTGAAGCTTTCTTT
CDR3 protein: CASSRRGTEAFF

J gene: TRBJ2-7
clone size: many
D gene: -
V gene: TRBV20-1
CDR3 DNA: TGCAGTGCTAGAGCTAGAGGCGAGCAGTACTTC
CDR3 protein: CSARARGEQYF

J gene: TRBJ2-7
clone size: medium-sized
D gene: TRBD1
V gene: TRBV10-2
CDR3 DNA: TGCGCCAGCAGTGGCCCCGGGACAGGGGATGAGGAGCAGTACTTC
CDR3 protein: CASSGPGTGDEEQYF

J gene: TRBJ2-7
clone size: -
D gene: -
V gene: TRBV6-5
CDR3 DNA: TGTGCCACTGGTAGTGGCTCCTACGAGCAGTACTTC
CDR3 protein: CATGSGSYEQYF

J gene: TRBJ1-1
clone size: many
D gene: -
V gene: TRBV5-1
CDR3 DNA: TGCGCCAGCAGCTTGCAGGGAATGAACACTGAAGCTTTCTTT
CDR3 protein: CASSLQGMNTEAFF

J gene: TRBJ1-5
clone size: many
D gene: -
V gene: TRBV4-2
CDR3 DNA: TGTGCCAGCAGCCAAGAGTTTCCGGGACCCTGGGTCCAGCCCCAGCATTTT
CDR3 protein: CASSQEFPGPWVQPQHF

J gene: TRBJ1-2
clone size: many
D gene: TRBD1
V gene: TRBV12-3/TRBV12-4
CDR3 DNA: TGTGCCAGCAGTTTAGGACAGGGCTCATCGAATTATGGCTACACCTTC
CDR3 protein: CASSLGQGSSNYGYTF

J gene: TRBJ2-5
clone size: few
D gene: -
V gene: TRBV6-6
CDR3 DNA: TGCGCCAGCAGGGGAGTGGGAGGGCGAGAGACCCAGTACTTC
CDR3 protein: CASRGVGGRETQYF

J gene: TRBJ2-1
clone size: many
D gene: TRBD2
V gene: TRBV5-1
CDR3 DNA: TGCGCCAGCAGCCCTTCTGGTGCGGGAGGCAACAATGAGCAGTTCTTC
CDR3 protein: CASSPSGAGGNNEQFF

J gene: TRBJ1-1
clone size: many
D gene: -
V gene: TRBV6-6
CDR3 DNA: TGTGCCAGCAGTTACTCGAACCCGAACACTGAAGCTTTCTTT
CDR3 protein: CASSYSNPNTEAFF

J gene: TRBJ1-1
clone size: -
D gene: -
V gene: TRBV11-2
CDR3 DNA: TGTGCCAACAGCCTGGACATGAACACTGAAGCTTTCTTT
CDR3 protein: CANSLDMNTEAFF

J gene: TRBJ2-3
clone size: many
D gene: -
V gene: TRBV7-2
CDR3 DNA: TGTGCCAGCAGGCGGGCGCTCCAGGATACGCAGTATTTT
CDR3 protein: CASRRALQDTQYF

J gene: TRBJ2-2
clone size: -
D gene: -
V gene: TRBV14
CDR3 DNA: TGTGCCAGCAGCCATACCAGAGGCATGGGTATGGCCGGGGAGCTGTTTTTT
CDR3 protein: CASSHTRGMGMAGELFF

J gene: TRBJ2-3
clone size: -
D gene: TRBD2
V gene: TRBV12-3/TRBV12-4
CDR3 DNA: TGTGCCAGCCGAGGGACTAGGGGTTGGATGGATACGCAGTATTTT
CDR3 protein: CASRGTRGWMDTQYF

J gene: TRBJ2-3
clone size: many
D gene: TRBD1
V gene: TRBV29-1
CDR3 DNA: TGCAGCGTTGCTACAGGGGGCATAGATACGCAGTATTTT
CDR3 protein: CSVATGGIDTQYF

J gene: TRBJ1-2
clone size: many
D gene: -
V gene: TRBV6-5
CDR3 DNA: TGTGCCAGCAGTGTGAGAGGGATCCGAGATGGTGGCTACACCTTC
CDR3 protein: CASSVRGIRDGGYTF

J gene: TRBJ2-3
clone size: many
D gene: -
V gene: TRBV5-1
CDR3 DNA: TGCGCCAGCAGCTTGGAATCAGATACGCAGTATTTT
CDR3 protein: CASSLESDTQYF

J gene: TRBJ2-1
clone size: many
D gene: TRBD2
V gene: TRBV12-3/TRBV12-4
CDR3 DNA: TGTGCCAGCACCATAGCGGGGGGCGCGTACAATGAGCAGTTCTTC
CDR3 protein: CASTIAGGAYNEQFF

J gene: TRBJ2-1
clone size: many
D gene: TRBD2
V gene: TRBV5-1
CDR3 DNA: TGCGCCAGCCCAGGAGGGAGGGCCGACAATGAGCAGTTCTTC
CDR3 protein: CASPGGRADNEQFF

J gene: TRBJ1-6
clone size: many
D gene: -
V gene: TRBV7-9
CDR3 DNA: TGTGCCAGCAGCTTTGACGCCGACAATTCACCCCTCCACTTT
CDR3 protein: CASSFDADNSPLHF

J gene: TRBJ1-3
clone size: many
D gene: -
V gene: TRBV6-5
CDR3 DNA: TGTGCCAGCAGTTACGACAGTATCTTCTCTGGAAACACCATATATTTT
CDR3 protein: CASSYDSIFSGNTIYF

J gene: TRBJ1-2
clone size: many
D gene: TRBD1
V gene: TRBV5-1
CDR3 DNA: TGCGCCAGCAGCTTGGAACAGGGGGCGAAGGGTGGCTACACCTTC
CDR3 protein: CASSLEQGAKGGYTF

J gene: TRBJ1-1
clone size: many
D gene: -
V gene: TRBV24-1
CDR3 DNA: TGTGCCACCAGTGACCCGGGGGCCACTGAAGCTTTCTTT
CDR3 protein: CATSDPGATEAFF

J gene: TRBJ2-5
clone size: many
D gene: -
V gene: TRBV5-1
CDR3 DNA: TGCGCCAGCAGCGGAGCCCGACAGGTCTTTGGAGAGACCCAGTACTTC
CDR3 protein: CASSGARQVFGETQYF

J gene: TRBJ1-5
clone size: -
D gene: TRBD1
V gene: TRBV19
CDR3 DNA: TGTGCCAGTAGTATTGCTTCAGGGACAGGCAATCAGCCCCAGCATTTT
CDR3 protein: CASSIASGTGNQPQHF

J gene: TRBJ2-7
clone size: many
D gene: TRBD1
V gene: TRBV6-2/TRBV6-3
CDR3 DNA: TGTGCCAGCAGAACACCGGGACAGGGTGTCAAATGGGACTACGAGCAGTACTTC
CDR3 protein: CASRTPGQGVKWDYEQYF

J gene: TRBJ2-1
clone size: many
D gene: -
V gene: TRBV20-1
CDR3 DNA: TGCAGTGCTACCGGGGGTCCTGAGCAGTTCTTC
CDR3 protein: CSATGGPEQFF

J gene: TRBJ2-3
clone size: many
D gene: -
V gene: TRBV5-1
CDR3 DNA: TGCGCCAGCAGCTTGGAGCTAGCGGACAGGAGCACAGATACGCAGTATTTT
CDR3 protein: CASSLELADRSTDTQYF

J gene: TRBJ2-1
clone size: few
D gene: TRBD2
V gene: TRBV3-1
CDR3 DNA: TGTGCCAGCATCAAGACTAGCGGGGCTAGCAATGAGCAGTTCTTC
CDR3 protein: CASIKTSGASNEQFF

J gene: TRBJ2-7
clone size: many
D gene: -
V gene: TRBV5-1
CDR3 DNA: TGCGCCAGCAGCTTGGAGGTCAGCTCCTACGAGCAGTACTTC
CDR3 protein: CASSLEVSSYEQYF

J gene: TRBJ1-6
clone size: many
D gene: -
V gene: TRBV6-5
CDR3 DNA: TGTGCCAGCAGCTTCAGGGGCGAATATAATTCACCCCTCCACTTT
CDR3 protein: CASSFRGEYNSPLHF

J gene: TRBJ2-1
clone size: many
D gene: -
V gene: TRBV6-6
CDR3 DNA: TGTGCCAGCAGTCGTATAGGTGGGGATGGTGAGCAGTTCTTC
CDR3 protein: CASSRIGGDGEQFF

J gene: TRBJ1-4
clone size: many
D gene: -
V gene: TRBV20-1
CDR3 DNA: TGCAGTGCTAGGACGGCCTGGGATGAAAAACTGTTTTTT
CDR3 protein: CSARTAWDEKLFF

J gene: TRBJ2-3
clone size: many
D gene: -
V gene: TRBV20-1
CDR3 DNA: TGCAGTGCTAGTGGGGGACCTAGCACAGATACGCAGTATTTT
CDR3 protein: CSASGGPSTDTQYF

J gene: TRBJ1-2
clone size: many
D gene: TRBD1
V gene: TRBV7-9
CDR3 DNA: TGTGCCAGCAGCTTGTTATCGTCCAGGGGGCTCTATGGCTACACCTTC
CDR3 protein: CASSLLSSRGLYGYTF

J gene: TRBJ2-2
clone size: many
D gene: -
V gene: TRBV6-5
CDR3 DNA: TGTGCCAGCAGGGGTAGGGCGGTCGGGGAGCTGTTTTTT
CDR3 protein: CASRGRAVGELFF

J gene: TRBJ1-6
clone size: many
D gene: -
V gene: TRBV20-1
CDR3 DNA: TGCAGTGCTCAACCCCGCCTAGGCATTAATTCACCCCTCCACTTT
CDR3 protein: CSAQPRLGINSPLHF

J gene: TRBJ1-5
clone size: many
D gene: -
V gene: TRBV6-6
CDR3 DNA: TGTGCCAGCACAGGGGCCAGGGTGGAGCAGCCCCAGCATTTT
CDR3 protein: CASTGARVEQPQHF

J gene: TRBJ2-7
clone size: -
D gene: -
V gene: TRBV5-1
CDR3 DNA: -
CDR3 protein: CASSFYICSAGTSGSYEQYF

J gene: TRBJ2-3
clone size: many
D gene: TRBD2
V gene: TRBV7-2
CDR3 DNA: TGTGCCAGCAGCCGCGGGGGAATCACAGATACGCAGTATTTT
CDR3 protein: CASSRGGITDTQYF

J gene: TRBJ2-1
clone size: many
D gene: TRBD1
V gene: TRBV15
CDR3 DNA: TGTGCCACCAGCTTGGACAGGGGGAACAATGAGCAGTTCTTC
CDR3 protein: CATSLDRGNNEQFF

J gene: TRBJ1-2
clone size: many
D gene: TRBD1
V gene: TRBV6-5
CDR3 DNA: TGTGCCAGCACCGGAACAGGGGGCGGGGGCTACACCTTC
CDR3 protein: CASTGTGGGGYTF